Each of the 22 T cell receptor beta chains below was sequenced from the same sample in a study of T cell changes during pregnancy in multiple sclerosis. Here immunoSEQ multiplex PCR was the method, and the copy in TCRdb shows in-frame clones only, minus some. The sample has some 95,000 clones; 80% to 95% are singletons. Sequences were derived from peripheral blood, sampled in the first trimester of pregnancy. All receptors derive from a female donor with multiple sclerosis, enrolled in a pregnancy study.

V and J are TRBV6-1 and TRBJ2-2, with 15 bases identical to TRBD2. The V gene end was trimmed by 3 bases and the J gene end by 4 bases; junction bases not matched to a gene: 6. Per germline, CDR1 MNHNS and CDR2 SASEGT. The CDR3 length is 18 residues. CDR3 in amino acids: CASSDPGLAGGSTGELFF. The CDR3 DNA is TGTGCCAGCAGTGACCCGGGACTAGCGGGAGGAAGCACCGGGGAGCTGTTTTTT.

With respect to this clone: The junction does not match germline at one end; this may be a read error. The J gene is TRBJ2-7, the V gene TRBV19, with D possibly matching TRBD2 (5 bases). CDR3 length: 11 amino acids. Germline V CDR1 and CDR2: LNHDA, SQIVND (reference sequence). In DNA, the CDR3 is TGTGCCAGTAGTATAGGGGCGGGCACTGTCTTC. Its translation is CASSIGAGTVF.

The chain recombines TRBV2 with TRBJ2-5; 7 bases map to TRBD2. J was trimmed by 4 bases and V by 3 bases; bases with no gene match: 14. There are 17 residues in the CDR3. The germline gives CDR1 SNHLY, CDR2 FYNNEI. CDR3 in amino acids: CASSDSLLAGESETQYF. In DNA form, the CDR3 reads TGTGCCAGCAGTGATTCACTCCTGGCGGGAGAATCAGAGACCCAGTACTTC.

This clone was counted once. The CDR3 sequence: CASSLILASSLYEQYF. Written as DNA, the CDR3 is TGTGCCAGCAGCTTAATCCTAGCTTCATCGCTCTACGAGCAGTACTTC. V gene TRBV7-8 combines with J gene TRBJ2-7, with D possibly TRBD2 on 5 matching bases. The CDR3 runs to 16 residues. Trimming stripped 2 bases from V and 3 bases from J, with 17 bases between. Germline CDR1 and CDR2: SGHVS and FQNEAQ.

The V and J genes are TRBV9 and TRBJ2-7, with 9 bases identical to TRBD2. CDR1 is SGDLS and CDR2 is YYNGEE in the germline V gene. J lost 6 bases, V lost 0 bases, and 13 bases had no gene match. The CDR3 covers 17 residues. The CDR3 coding sequence is TGTGCCAGCAGCGTAGATCAAGCGGGAGGCCCCGTATCCGAGCAGTACTTC. It is translated as CASSVDQAGGPVSEQYF.

In its sample, this clone was seen a few times. The V call is TRBV19, the J call TRBJ2-2; possibly TRBD1 for D (6 bases). This CDR3 is 16 amino acids long. V lost 2 bases and J lost 1, with 11 bases in between. Looked up from germline, CDR1 is LNHDA and CDR2 is SQIVND (reference sequence). CDR3 coding DNA: TGTGCCAGTAGTATAATCCCGACAGGGAACACCGGGGAGCTGTTTTTT. Its translation: CASSIIPTGNTGELFF.

The chain couples TRBV4-1 to TRBJ2-1; D might be TRBD1 (5 bases). The CDR3 sequence is 14 residues long. Trimming shortened V by 2 bases and J by 4 bases, and 9 bases separated the two germline ends. Germline V gene sequence: CDR1 MGHRA, CDR2 YSYEKL. The CDR3 loop reads CASSQLTEYNEQFF. CDR3 nucleotides: TGCGCCAGCAGCCAACTGACAGAGTACAATGAGCAGTTCTTC.

The chain combines TRBV15 with TRBJ1-5; 10 positions agree with TRBD1. The germline CDR1 and CDR2 sequences are LNHNV and YYDKDF (reference sequence). The trim removed 9 bases at V and 1 base at J, leaving 3 bases unmatched. The CDR3 is 14 residues long. The chain's CDR3 is CATTGGKSNQPQHF. Here the CDR3 DNA reads TGTGCCACGACAGGGGGCAAGAGCAATCAGCCCCAGCATTTT.

The CDR3 is CASSLGGQIYGYTF. CDR3 nucleotide sequence: TGTGCCAGCAGCTTGGGGGGACAGATCTATGGCTACACCTTC. J is TRBJ1-2 and V is TRBV5-6, with 7 bases lining up with TRBD1. This CDR3 comprises 14 residues. Unmatched junction bases numbered 3, after V lost 0 bases and J lost 4 bases. In germline, CDR1 is SGHDT, CDR2 YYEEEE. Using reference TRBV5-6 and TRBJ1-2 for the parts outside the CDR3, the full variable domain is DAGVTQSPTHLIKTRGQQVTLRCSPKSGHDTVSWYQQALGQGPQFIFQYYEEEERQRGNFPDRFSGHQFPNYSSELNVNALLLGDSALYLCASSLGGQIYGYTFGSGTRLTVV.

This chain joins TRBV10-3 and TRBJ1-1, with TRBD1 matching 9 bases. V lost 10 bases, J lost 0 bases, and 3 bases stayed unmatched. This CDR3 spans 13 amino acids. CDR1 ENHRY and CDR2 SYGVKD come from the germline V gene. The CDR3 reads CATGQGLNTEAFF. For the CDR3, the DNA is TGTGCCACCGGACAGGGGTTGAACACTGAAGCTTTCTTT.

The chain uses TRBV7-9 and TRBJ2-3, with TRBD2 matching over 9 bases. J lost 7 bases, V lost 4 bases, and 21 bases had no gene match. The CDR3 extends over 19 amino acids. The germline gives CDR1 SEHNR, CDR2 FQNEAQ (reference sequence). Written as DNA, the CDR3 is TGTGCCAGCAGCTCTACCCTAGGGGGTTTGGCTAGCGGGAAATATACGCAGTATTTT. It encodes CASSSTLGGLASGKYTQYF.

The J gene is TRBJ2-5, the V gene TRBV7-8, with D hard to call. The CDR3 loop spans 15 amino acids. CDR1 and CDR2 (germline): SGHVS, FQNEAQ. Between the trimmed V and J ends, which lost 9 bases and 5 bases, there was a span of 22 bases. The CDR3 bases are TGTGCCAGTCCCCCCCAACGCCAGGAATGGGAGACCCAGTACTTC. It encodes CASPPQRQEWETQYF.

The V call is TRBV7-9, the J call TRBJ2-2, with 7 bases matching TRBD1. Germline CDR1 is SEHNR and CDR2 is FQNEAQ (reference sequence). Losses at the gene ends were 5 bases for V and 3 bases for J; bases not matched to a gene: 6. This CDR3 region has 15 residues. In nucleotides, the CDR3 is TGTGCCAGCAGCGAAATCACAGGGGACACCGGGGAGCTGTTTTTT. Protein: CASSEITGDTGELFF.

This chain uses TRBV4-1 with TRBJ2-3; 8 nucleotides align to TRBD2. V lost 3 bases and J lost 5; bases outside the gene matches: 13. Germline CDR1 and CDR2: MGHRA and YSYEKL. The CDR3 is 17 residues long. CDR3 region: CASSQALRAGAGDTQYF. Here the CDR3 DNA reads TGCGCCAGCAGCCAGGCCCTTAGAGCGGGAGCTGGAGATACGCAGTATTTT.

The sample holds a few counts of this clone. The chain couples TRBV25-1 to TRBJ2-7; TRBD1 aligns across 9 bases. The CDR3 contains 14 residues. Germline V gene data show CDR1 as MGHDK and CDR2 as SYGVNS. V dropped 6 bases and J dropped 3; count of bases not matched to a gene: 6. CDR3 in amino acids: CASRRGGQGYEQYF. The CDR3 DNA follows: TGTGCCAGCAGGAGGGGGGGACAGGGCTACGAGCAGTACTTC.

This rearrangement joins TRBV7-9 to TRBJ2-1; possibly TRBD1 for D (5 bases). Germline V gene lookup returns CDR1 SEHNR and CDR2 FQNEAQ (reference sequence). The CDR3 has 15 residues. Trimming removed 2 bases at V and 2 bases at J, with 10 bases between. CDR3 DNA sequence: TGTGCCAGCAGCTTACTTTCAGGGACCTACAATGAGCAGTTCTTC. It codes for CASSLLSGTYNEQFF.

The rearrangement uses TRBV29-1 and TRBJ2-3; TRBD2 matches 7 bases. Losses at the gene ends were 6 bases for V and 2 bases for J; bases not matched to a gene: 8. The CDR3 has 14 residues. CDR1 and CDR2 (germline): SQVTM, ANQGSEA. CDR3 sequence (DNA): TGCAGCGTAGAGACTAGCCCGACCACAGATACGCAGTATTTT. This gives the protein CSVETSPTTDTQYF.

The genes are TRBV7-9 and TRBJ2-7, with D tentatively TRBD1 (7 bases). Germline V lookup: CDR1 SEHNR, CDR2 FQNEAQ (reference sequence). The V end was cut by 5 bases, the J end by 2 bases, with 19 bases between. The CDR3 covers 16 residues. This chain's CDR3 is CASSPPRGRPAYEQYF. CDR3 bases: TGTGCCAGCAGCCCCCCCAGGGGGAGGCCGGCCTACGAGCAGTACTTC.

The chain uses TRBV18 and TRBJ2-7, with 12 positions matching TRBD2. V shed 3 bases, J shed 7 bases, and the junction held 7 bases outside the gene matches. From germline, CDR1 is KGHSH and CDR2 LQKENI. The CDR3 is made up of 15 amino acids. In DNA, the CDR3 is TGTGCCAGCTCACCGGACCGACTAGCGGGAGTAGAGCAGTACTTC. Translation gives CASSPDRLAGVEQYF.

V usage is TRBV19 and J usage is TRBJ2-7; 7 nucleotides match TRBD1. The CDR3 runs to 15 residues. Germline CDR1 reads LNHDA; CDR2 reads SQIVND (reference sequence). The junction had 8 bases not matched to a gene; V was cut back by 6 bases and J by 0 bases. The CDR3 region has the DNA TGTGCCAGTAGGCCCCGACAGGGACCCTCCTACGAGCAGTACTTC. Its translation is CASRPRQGPSYEQYF.

This clone was recorded at least ten times. CDR3 coding DNA: TGTGCCAGCAGTGAAGCTGGGGGCGCCTCCTACGAGCAGTACTTC. It translates to CASSEAGGASYEQYF. This chain connects TRBV6-1 to TRBJ2-7; D is perhaps TRBD1 (6 bases). V dropped 0 bases and J dropped 0 bases, with 9 bases sitting between them. Germline CDR1 reads MNHNS; CDR2 reads SASEGT. This CDR3 contains 15 residues.

The gene calls are TRBV28 and TRBJ2-1, with 11 bases aligning to TRBD2. After removal of 3 bases from V and 10 bases from J, the junction contained 5 bases not matched to a gene. The CDR3 covers 14 residues. Germline CDR1 and CDR2: MDHEN and SYDVKM. CDR3 amino acids: CASSFRLAGNEQFF. DNA for the CDR3: TGTGCCAGCAGTTTTCGACTAGCGGGAAACGAGCAGTTCTTC.